This passage covers 6 T cell receptor beta chains from one sample sequenced in a study of T-cell reconstitution after alpha-beta-depleted transplantation in children. Molecular barcoding with unique molecular identifiers was used for the TCRbeta library. TCRdb re-analysed the PCR reads in MiXCR, keeping a single row per CDR3 protein. The data show about 300,000 distinct CDR3 sequences, with 10% seen just once and roughly 7% held by the top ten. The sample here was PBMCs, taken before TCRalphabeta/CD19-depleted stem cell transplant. The receptors shown here come from a boy younger than two with acute myeloid leukemia, due to receive a stem cell transplant.

This chain connects TRBV19 to TRBJ1-2; D not resolved. The germline V gene has CDR1 LNHDA and CDR2 SQIVND (reference sequence). The length of the CDR3 is 14 residues. Trimming removed 0 bases from V and 2 bases from J, with 7 bases in between. The CDR3 sequence is CASSIEGRNYGYTF. DNA of the CDR3: TGTGCCAGTAGTATAGAGGGCAGAAACTATGGCTACACCTTC.

This clonotype was detected many times. The gene calls are TRBV7-2 and TRBJ1-2; a weak D match, TRBD1 (6 bases). The germline gives CDR1 SGHTA, CDR2 FQGNSA. This CDR3 is 14 amino acids long. The ends were cut back, 5 bases at V and 2 bases at J, with 12 bases in the middle. The CDR3 DNA reads TGTGCCAGCAGCCCATACAGGGCCAACTATGGCTACACCTTC. As protein: CASSPYRANYGYTF.

At least ten counts were recorded for this clonotype. The rearrangement joins TRBV7-9 to TRBJ2-7; the D gene is possibly TRBD2 (6 bases). Trimming stripped 3 bases from V and 1 base from J, with 13 bases between. CDR1 is SEHNR, CDR2 FQNEAQ, per germline (reference sequence). The CDR3 sequence is 15 residues long. CDR3 amino acids: CASSFHAGSSYEQYF. The CDR3 bases are TGTGCCAGCAGCTTCCACGCGGGATCTTCCTACGAGCAGTACTTC.

Many counts were recorded for this clonotype. This chain connects TRBV29-1 to TRBJ2-1, with TRBD2 matching 8 bases. This CDR3 region has 14 residues. After removal of 6 bases from V and 3 bases from J, the junction contained 7 bases not matched to a gene. Per the germline V gene, CDR1 is SQVTM and CDR2 is ANQGSEA. The CDR3 DNA reads as TGCAGCGTAAAGGGAGCGGGGGTCTACAATGAGCAGTTCTTC. It yields the protein CSVKGAGVYNEQFF.

This clonotype occurred a few times. The V gene is TRBV29-1, the J gene TRBJ2-5, with D unresolved. The CDR3 spans 12 residues. Germline V CDR1 and CDR2: SQVTM, ANQGSEA. V lost 3 bases to trimming and J lost 7 bases, with 12 bases between them. DNA for the CDR3: TGCAGCGTTGAGCGACACCCCGGGACCCAGTACTTC. It is translated as CSVERHPGTQYF.

Ten or more counts support this clonotype. The chain uses TRBV11-3 and TRBJ2-3; unclear D gene. Deletions cut 0 bases from V and 5 bases from J, with 12 bases between. Germline loops: CDR1 SGHNT, CDR2 YENEEA. The CDR3 consists of 15 residues. This CDR3 reads CASSLDVDWGDTQYF. CDR3 sequence (DNA): TGTGCCAGCAGCTTAGACGTCGATTGGGGAGATACGCAGTATTTT.